The 10 T cell receptor beta chains below were found in one sample sequenced in a study of blood T cell repertoires in COVID-19. The method was immunoSEQ multiplex PCR; TCRdb's version includes in-frame clones alone and lacks a portion of them. The sample includes roughly 150,000 clones, around 90% of them seen just once. The sample comprised PBMCs or T cells enriched from blood (not recorded which). The receptor source for this set is a woman in her forties who had been exposed to COVID-19.

This rearrangement joins TRBV12-5 to TRBJ1-1, with 9 bases identical to TRBD1. The CDR3 is made up of 15 amino acids. V shed 5 bases, J shed 1 base, and the junction held 5 bases outside the gene matches. Germline V lookup: CDR1 LGHNT, CDR2 FRNRAP. CDR3 DNA sequence: TGTGCTAGTGGTACACAGGGGGCTTGGAACACTGAAGCTTTCTTT. This codes for CASGTQGAWNTEAFF.

The chain joins TRBV7-9 to TRBJ1-5, with D tentatively TRBD1 (5 bases). This CDR3 contains 13 residues. Germline-derived CDR1 and CDR2 are SEHNR and FQNEAQ (reference sequence). The ends were cut back, 5 bases at V and 8 bases at J, with 13 bases in the middle. CDR3 sequence reads: CASSVDGGEPQHF. The CDR3 DNA is TGTGCCAGCAGCGTCGACGGGGGTGAGCCCCAGCATTTT.

The chain has TRBV6-5 and TRBJ1-6; D is undetermined. The germline V gene encodes CDR1 MNHEY and CDR2 SVGAGI. This CDR3 contains 14 residues. Trimming cost V 6 bases and J 14 bases, with 20 bases left between them. CDR3 in amino acids: CASRADGGPSTLHF. CDR3 nucleotides: TGTGCCAGCAGGGCGGACGGAGGGCCAAGCACCCTCCACTTT.

The chain combines TRBV11-3 with TRBJ2-5; a possible D gene is TRBD2 (5 bases). V was pared by 5 bases and J by 2 bases, with 12 bases between. The CDR3 runs 14 residues. CDR1 SGHNT and CDR2 YENEEA come from the germline V gene. The CDR3 DNA follows: TGTGCCAGCAGCCCAACGGGGATACAAGAGACCCAGTACTTC. This sequence encodes CASSPTGIQETQYF.

The chain is built from TRBV18 and TRBJ2-1, with TRBD2 identical over 11 bases. This CDR3 is built from 15 residues. Trimming removed 2 bases from V and 8 bases from J; junction bases left unmatched: 5. Germline CDR1 is KGHSH and CDR2 is LQKENI. CDR3 residues: CASSPATSGIDEQFF. Here the CDR3 DNA reads TGTGCCAGCTCACCAGCGACTAGCGGGATCGATGAGCAGTTCTTC.

The chain uses TRBV5-6 and TRBJ1-1, with D maybe TRBD1 (5 bases). From germline, CDR1 is SGHDT and CDR2 YYEEEE. Trimming removed 4 bases from V and 2 bases from J, with 12 bases in between. This CDR3 is 14 amino acids long. CDR3: CASSRMTVNTEAFF. CDR3 DNA sequence: TGTGCCAGCAGCAGAATGACAGTCAACACTGAAGCTTTCTTT.

The V call is TRBV2, the J call TRBJ2-1, with 7 positions matching TRBD1. Unmatched junction bases numbered 3, after V lost 6 bases and J lost 1 base. The CDR3 is 14 amino acids. Germline V gene data show CDR1 as SNHLY and CDR2 as FYNNEI. In nucleotides, the CDR3 is TGTGCCAGCAGGGACAGGTTATCCTACAATGAGCAGTTCTTC. As protein: CASRDRLSYNEQFF.

J is TRBJ2-7 and V is TRBV27; 9 positions agree with TRBD1. The CDR3 has 14 residues. In germline, CDR1 is MNHEY, CDR2 SMNVEV (reference sequence). V lost 5 bases, J lost 5 bases, and 7 bases stayed unmatched. CDR3 DNA sequence: TGTGCCAGCAGTCCCGGGGACAGGGATGACGAGCAGTACTTC. It yields the protein CASSPGDRDDEQYF.

Regarding this clone: This same CDR3 is encoded by further DNA sequences in the sample. The chain employs TRBV6-2 or TRBV6-3 and TRBJ2-2; maybe TRBD2 (5 bases). V lost 0 bases to trimming and J lost 5 bases, with 13 bases between them. Per the germline V gene, CDR1 is MNHEY and CDR2 is SVGEGT. The CDR3 contains 16 residues. The CDR3 sequence is CASSYSIGGRTGELFF. CDR3 coding DNA: TGTGCCAGCAGTTACTCGATTGGAGGACGTACCGGGGAGCTGTTTTTT.

The chain recombines TRBV4-3 with TRBJ2-1; TRBD1 might be the D (5 bases). CDR1 and CDR2 from the germline V gene are LGHNA and YSLEER. Deletions cut 7 bases from V and 3 bases from J, with 13 bases between. The CDR3 length is 14 residues. The CDR3 DNA follows: TGCGCCAGCATGGTGGGGCTGGGCTACAATGAGCAGTTCTTC. Protein sequence: CASMVGLGYNEQFF.